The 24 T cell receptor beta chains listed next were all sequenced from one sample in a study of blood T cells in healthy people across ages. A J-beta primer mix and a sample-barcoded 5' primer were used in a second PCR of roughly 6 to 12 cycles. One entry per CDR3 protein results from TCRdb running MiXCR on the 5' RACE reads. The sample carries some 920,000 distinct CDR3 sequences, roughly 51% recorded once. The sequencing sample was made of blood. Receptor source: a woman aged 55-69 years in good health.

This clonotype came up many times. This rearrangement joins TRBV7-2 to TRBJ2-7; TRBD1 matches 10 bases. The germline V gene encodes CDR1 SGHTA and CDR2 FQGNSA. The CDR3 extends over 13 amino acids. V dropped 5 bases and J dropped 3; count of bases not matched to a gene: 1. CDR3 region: CASSRDRGYEQYF. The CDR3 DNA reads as TGTGCCAGCAGCCGGGACAGGGGCTACGAGCAGTACTTC.

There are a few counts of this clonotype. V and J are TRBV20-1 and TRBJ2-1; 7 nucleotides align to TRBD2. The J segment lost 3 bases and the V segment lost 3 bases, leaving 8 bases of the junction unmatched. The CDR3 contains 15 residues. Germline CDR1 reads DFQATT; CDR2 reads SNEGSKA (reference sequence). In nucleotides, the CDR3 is TGCAGTGCTAGGCAGGCAGGGACTAACTACAATGAGCAGTTCTTC. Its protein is CSARQAGTNYNEQFF.

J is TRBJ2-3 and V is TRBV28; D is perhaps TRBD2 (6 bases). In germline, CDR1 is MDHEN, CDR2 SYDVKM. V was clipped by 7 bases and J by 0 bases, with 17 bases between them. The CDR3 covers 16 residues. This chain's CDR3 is CASTRGRRLSTDTQYF. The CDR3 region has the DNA TGTGCCAGCACCCGGGGGAGGCGGCTAAGCACAGATACGCAGTATTTT.

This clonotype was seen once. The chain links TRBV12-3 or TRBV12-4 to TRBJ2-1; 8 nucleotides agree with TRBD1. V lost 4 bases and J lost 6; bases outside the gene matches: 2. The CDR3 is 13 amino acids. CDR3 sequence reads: CASSYDRGNEQFF. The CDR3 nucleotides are TGTGCCAGCAGTTACGACAGGGGCAATGAGCAGTTCTTC.

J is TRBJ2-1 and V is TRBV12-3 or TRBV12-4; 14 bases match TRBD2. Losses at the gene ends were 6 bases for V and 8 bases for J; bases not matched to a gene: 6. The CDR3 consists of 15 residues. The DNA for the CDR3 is TGTGCCAGCAGGAAGGGACTAGCGGGAGTGGATGAGCAGTTCTTC. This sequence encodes CASRKGLAGVDEQFF.

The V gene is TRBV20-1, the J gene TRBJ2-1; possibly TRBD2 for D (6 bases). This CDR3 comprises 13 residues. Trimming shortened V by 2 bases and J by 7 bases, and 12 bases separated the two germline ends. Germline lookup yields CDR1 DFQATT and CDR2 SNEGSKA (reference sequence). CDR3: CSARRLAQNEQFF. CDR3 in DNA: TGCAGTGCTAGAAGGCTAGCGCAAAATGAGCAGTTCTTC.

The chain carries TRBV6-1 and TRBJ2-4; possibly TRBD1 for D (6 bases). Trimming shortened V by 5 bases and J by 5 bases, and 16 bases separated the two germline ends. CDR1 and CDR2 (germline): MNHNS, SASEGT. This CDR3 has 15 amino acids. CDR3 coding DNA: TGTGCCAGCAGTAAAGACAGGTTTTCGGAAAACATTCAGTACTTC. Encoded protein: CASSKDRFSENIQYF.

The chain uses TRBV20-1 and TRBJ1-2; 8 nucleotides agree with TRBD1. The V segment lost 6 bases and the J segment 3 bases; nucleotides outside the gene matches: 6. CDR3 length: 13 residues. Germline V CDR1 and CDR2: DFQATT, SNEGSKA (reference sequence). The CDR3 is CSARYRGDYGYTF. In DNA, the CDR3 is TGCAGTGCGCGATACAGGGGGGACTATGGCTACACCTTC.

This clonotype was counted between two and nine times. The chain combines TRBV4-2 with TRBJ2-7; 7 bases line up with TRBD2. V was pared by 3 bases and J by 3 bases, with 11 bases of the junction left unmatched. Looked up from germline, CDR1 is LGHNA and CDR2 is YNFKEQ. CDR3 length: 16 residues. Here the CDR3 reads CASSQESTSAGYEQYF. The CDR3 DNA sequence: TGTGCCAGCAGCCAGGAATCTACTAGCGCCGGCTACGAGCAGTACTTC.

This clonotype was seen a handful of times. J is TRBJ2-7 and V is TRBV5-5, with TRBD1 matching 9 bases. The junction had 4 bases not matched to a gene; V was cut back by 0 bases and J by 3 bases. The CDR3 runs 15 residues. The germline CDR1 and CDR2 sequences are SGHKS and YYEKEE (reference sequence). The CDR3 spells CASSLEGTGSYEQYF. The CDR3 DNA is TGTGCCAGCAGCTTGGAAGGGACAGGGAGCTACGAGCAGTACTTC. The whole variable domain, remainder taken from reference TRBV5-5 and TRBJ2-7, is DAGVTQSPTHLIKTRGQQVTLRCSPISGHKSVSWYQQVLGQGPQFIFQYYEKEERGRGNFPDRFSARQFPNYSSELNVNALLLGDSALYLCASSLEGTGSYEQYFGPGTRLTVT.

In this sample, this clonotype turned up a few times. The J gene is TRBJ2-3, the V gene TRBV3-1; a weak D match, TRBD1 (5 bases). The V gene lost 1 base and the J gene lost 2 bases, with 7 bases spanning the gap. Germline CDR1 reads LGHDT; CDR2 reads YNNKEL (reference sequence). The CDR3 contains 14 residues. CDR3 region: CASSQGQNTDTQYF. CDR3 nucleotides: TGTGCCAGCAGCCAAGGACAGAACACAGATACGCAGTATTTT.

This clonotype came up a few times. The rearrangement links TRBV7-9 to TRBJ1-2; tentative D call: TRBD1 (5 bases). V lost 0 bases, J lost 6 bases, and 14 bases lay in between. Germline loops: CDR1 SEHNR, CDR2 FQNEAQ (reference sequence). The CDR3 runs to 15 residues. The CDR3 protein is CASSLAFRTGDGYTF. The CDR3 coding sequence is TGTGCCAGCAGCTTAGCGTTCAGGACGGGGGATGGCTACACCTTC.

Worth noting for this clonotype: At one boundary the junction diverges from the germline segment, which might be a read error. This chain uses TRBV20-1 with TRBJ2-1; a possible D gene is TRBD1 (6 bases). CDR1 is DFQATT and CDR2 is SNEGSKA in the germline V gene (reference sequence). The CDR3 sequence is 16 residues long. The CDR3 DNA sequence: TGCGGTGCTAGGGGGAGACGGAGCGGTATGTACAATGAGCAGTTCTTC. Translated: CGARGRRSGMYNEQFF.

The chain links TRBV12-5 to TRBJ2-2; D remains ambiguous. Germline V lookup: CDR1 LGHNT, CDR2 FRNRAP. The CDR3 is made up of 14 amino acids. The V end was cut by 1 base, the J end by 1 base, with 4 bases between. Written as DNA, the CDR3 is TGTGCTAGTGGTTTGGGGATGAACACCGGGGAGCTGTTTTTT. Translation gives CASGLGMNTGELFF.

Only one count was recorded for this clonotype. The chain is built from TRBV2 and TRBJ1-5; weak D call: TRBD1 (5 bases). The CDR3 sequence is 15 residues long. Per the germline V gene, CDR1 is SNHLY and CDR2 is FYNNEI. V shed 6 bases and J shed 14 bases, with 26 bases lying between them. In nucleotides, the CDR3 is TGTGCCAGCAGGCCTCTATCCGGGGACCTCCGCTGGGAGCATTTT. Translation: CASRPLSGDLRWEHF. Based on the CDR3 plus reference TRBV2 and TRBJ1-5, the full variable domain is EPEVTQTPSHQVTQMGQEVILRCVPISNHLYFYWYRQILGQKVEFLVSFYNNEISEKSEIFDDQFSVERPDGSNFTLKIRSTKLEDSAMYFCASRPLSGDLRWEHFGDGTRLSIL.

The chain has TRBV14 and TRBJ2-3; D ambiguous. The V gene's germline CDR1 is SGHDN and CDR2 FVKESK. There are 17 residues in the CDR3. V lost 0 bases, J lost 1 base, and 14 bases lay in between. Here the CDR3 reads CASSQDPPVWGTDTQYF. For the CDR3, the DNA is TGTGCCAGCAGCCAAGATCCCCCTGTTTGGGGCACAGATACGCAGTATTTT.

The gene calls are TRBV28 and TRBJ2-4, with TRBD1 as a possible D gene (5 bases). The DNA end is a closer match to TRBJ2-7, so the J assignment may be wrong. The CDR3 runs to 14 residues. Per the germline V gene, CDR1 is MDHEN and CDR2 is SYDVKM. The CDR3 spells CASRDMDTTYEQYF. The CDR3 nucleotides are TGTGCCAGCAGGGATATGGACACCACCTACGAGCAGTACTTC.

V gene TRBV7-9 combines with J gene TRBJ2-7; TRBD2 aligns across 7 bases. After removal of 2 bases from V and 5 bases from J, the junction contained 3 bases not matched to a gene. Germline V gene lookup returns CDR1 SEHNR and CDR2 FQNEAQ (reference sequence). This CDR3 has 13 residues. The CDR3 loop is CASSLLAEDEQYF. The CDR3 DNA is TGTGCCAGCAGCTTACTAGCGGAGGACGAGCAGTACTTC. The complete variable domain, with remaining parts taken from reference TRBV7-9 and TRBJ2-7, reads DTGVSQNPRHKITKRGQNVTFRCDPISEHNRLYWYRQTLGQGPEFLTYFQNEAQLEKSRLLSDRFSAERPKGSFSTLEIQRTEQGDSAMYLCASSLLAEDEQYFGPGTRLTVT.

The CDR3 nucleotides read TGTGCCAGCAGCCCCCCCATGCTGGAGACCCAGTACTTC. Translating it yields CASSPPMLETQYF. V usage is TRBV7-9 and J usage is TRBJ2-5; D gene ambiguous. V gave up 5 bases and J gave up 5 bases, with 12 bases separating them. The germline CDR1 and CDR2 sequences are SEHNR and FQNEAQ (reference sequence). The CDR3 spans 13 residues.

This chain's CDR3 is CASSRRASVNSGANVLTF. DNA for the CDR3: TGTGCCAGCAGCCGACGGGCTAGCGTGAACTCTGGGGCCAACGTCCTGACTTTC. This chain uses TRBV7-3 with TRBJ2-6; maybe TRBD2 (6 bases). Trimming removed 5 bases from V and 0 bases from J, with 17 bases in between. Germline assignment: CDR1 SGHTA and CDR2 FQGTGA. The CDR3 runs 18 residues.

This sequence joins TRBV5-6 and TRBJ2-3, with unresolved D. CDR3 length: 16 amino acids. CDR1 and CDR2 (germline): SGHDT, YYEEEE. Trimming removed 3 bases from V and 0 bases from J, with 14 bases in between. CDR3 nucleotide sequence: TGTGCCAGCAGCTCCGTCCGAGCTGCTAGCACAGATACGCAGTATTTT. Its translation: CASSSVRAASTDTQYF.

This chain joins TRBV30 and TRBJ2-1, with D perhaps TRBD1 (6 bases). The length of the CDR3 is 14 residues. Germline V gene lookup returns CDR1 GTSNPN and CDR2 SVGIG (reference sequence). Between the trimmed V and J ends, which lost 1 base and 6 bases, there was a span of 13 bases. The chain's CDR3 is CAWSAIQGSNEQFF. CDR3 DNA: TGTGCCTGGAGTGCAATACAGGGATCCAATGAGCAGTTCTTC.

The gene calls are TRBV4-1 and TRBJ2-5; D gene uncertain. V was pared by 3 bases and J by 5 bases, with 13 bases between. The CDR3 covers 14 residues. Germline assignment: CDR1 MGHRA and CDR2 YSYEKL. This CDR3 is CASSHRDPGETQYF. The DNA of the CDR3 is TGCGCCAGCAGCCACCGTGACCCTGGCGAGACCCAGTACTTC.

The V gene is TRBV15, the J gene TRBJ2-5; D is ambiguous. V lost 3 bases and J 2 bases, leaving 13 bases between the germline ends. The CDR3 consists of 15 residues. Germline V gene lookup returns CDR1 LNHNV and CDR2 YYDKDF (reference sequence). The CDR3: CATSRAMAAQETQYF. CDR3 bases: TGTGCCACCAGCAGGGCCATGGCAGCTCAAGAGACCCAGTACTTC.